The present TCR beta chain was sequenced within a study of shared clonotypes between healthy human individuals. Overall study context: The study used three CD4 naive, three CD4 memory, two CD8 naive and one CD8 memory plate per donor.

Generated by immunoSEQ multiplex PCR, the TCRdb table keeps only in-frame clones and is missing some. Of around 2,000,000 clones listed, approximately 94% are singletons. Looked up from germline, CDR1 is PRHDT and CDR2 is FYEKMQ (reference sequence). V was clipped by 2 bases and J by 4 bases, with 11 bases between them. The CDR3 extends over 14 amino acids. As regards this clone: What it binds is unknown.

CD45RO-negative CD8 cells positively selected for CCR7 made up the naive population, which excluded terminally differentiated effector memory CD45RA+ cells. All donors were healthy HIV-negative adults lacking recent acute infections or vaccinations. The study, taken as a whole, reports: Memory subsets generally showed lower estimated richness than naive subsets. Exclusively blood specimens were collected; tissue repertoires likely differ.

This receptor was taken from a young man in good health. The V call is TRBV13, the J call TRBJ1-1, with D perhaps TRBD1 (5 bases). Specimen: naive CD8+ T cells sorted from blood. As DNA, the CDR3 is TGTGCCAGCAGCTTAAAGGGGATTGGCACTGAAGCTTTCTTT. It is translated as CASSLKGIGTEAFF.